This T cell receptor beta chain was captured by sequencing in a study of T-cell reconstitution after alpha-beta-depleted transplantation in children. Study-level results: As was reported, about two months after transplant, alpha-beta T cells came from several hundred expanded graft clones.

With respect to this clonotype: What it binds is not known.

The TCRbeta library incorporated unique molecular identifiers. TCRdb reprocessed the PCR reads via MiXCR and lists one record per CDR3 protein. The profile shows around 490,000 distinct CDR3 sequences, approximately 10% of them singletons. V lost 1 base, J lost 3 bases, and 2 bases stayed unmatched. Germline CDR1 reads LGHNA; CDR2 reads YNFKEQ. This CDR3 has 16 residues. The sequenced sample was PBMCs, mostly from graft donor cells, obtained 180 days after TCRalphabeta/CD19-depleted stem cell transplant. The rearrangement joins TRBV4-2 to TRBJ2-1; 11 positions agree with TRBD2. The receptor was derived from a female patient aged 2 to 10 who had a stem cell transplant for aplastic anemia, so the T cells may come from the graft donor. The CDR3 nucleotides are TGTGCCAGCAGCCAAGGACTAGCGGGATTCTACAATGAGCAGTTCTTC. Translating gives CASSQGLAGFYNEQFF.